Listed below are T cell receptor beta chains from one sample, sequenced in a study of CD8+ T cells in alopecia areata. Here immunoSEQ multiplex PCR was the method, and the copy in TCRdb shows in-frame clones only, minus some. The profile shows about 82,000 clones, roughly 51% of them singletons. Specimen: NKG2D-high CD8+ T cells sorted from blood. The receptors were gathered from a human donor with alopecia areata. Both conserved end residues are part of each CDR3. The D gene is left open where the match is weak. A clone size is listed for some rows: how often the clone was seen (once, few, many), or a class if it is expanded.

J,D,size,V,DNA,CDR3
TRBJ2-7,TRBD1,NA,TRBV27,TGTGCCAGCAGTGAAGACAGGGGCTACGAGCAGTACTTC,CASSEDRGYEQYF
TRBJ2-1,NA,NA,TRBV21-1,TGTGCCAGCAGGGGGGCGGCGGGAGCGGTCTACAATGAGCAGTTCTTC,CASRGAAGAVYNEQFF
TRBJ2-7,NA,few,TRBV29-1,TGCAGCGTGACCGGGGACGGCTACGAGCAGTACTTC,CSVTGDGYEQYF
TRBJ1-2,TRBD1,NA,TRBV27,TGTGCCAGCAGTCCAACACGGACAGGGGACTATGGCTACACCTTC,CASSPTRTGDYGYTF
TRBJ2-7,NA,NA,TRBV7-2,TGTGCCAGCAGCTCGACCAGCAACTACGAGCAGTACTTC,CASSSTSNYEQYF
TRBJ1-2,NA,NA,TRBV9,TGTGCCAGCAGCGTTAGTAACTATGGCTACACCTTC,CASSVSNYGYTF
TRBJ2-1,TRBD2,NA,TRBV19,TGTGCCAGTATGGGACTAGCGGGAGATGAGCAGTTCTTC,CASMGLAGDEQFF
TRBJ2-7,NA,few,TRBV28,TGTGCCAGCAGTTTTGAGTTGGCCTACGAGCAGTACTTC,CASSFELAYEQYF
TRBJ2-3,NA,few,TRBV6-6,TGTGCCAGCACCTTGACTCCAGATACGCAGTATTTT,CASTLTPDTQYF
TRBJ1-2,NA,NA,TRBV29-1,TGCAGCGTTGAAGATCCGGAGGGGCTGGAAGGTGGCTACACCTTC,CSVEDPEGLEGGYTF
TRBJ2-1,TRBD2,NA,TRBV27,TGTGCCAGCAGACTAGCGGGATTAAACAATGAGCAGTTCTTC,CASRLAGLNNEQFF
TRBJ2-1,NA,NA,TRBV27,TGTGCCAGCAGTTCAAACTACAATGAGCAGTTCTTC,CASSSNYNEQFF
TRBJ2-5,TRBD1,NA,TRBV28,TGTGCCAGCAGTTCCGGGACAGGGGGTTTGGAGACCCAGTACTTC,CASSSGTGGLETQYF
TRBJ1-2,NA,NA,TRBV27,TGTGCCAGCAGGACAGGACCCAACTATGGCTACACCTTC,CASRTGPNYGYTF
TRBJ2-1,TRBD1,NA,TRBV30,TGTGCCGGACAGGGCTGGACCAATGAGCAGTTCTTC,CAGQGWTNEQFF
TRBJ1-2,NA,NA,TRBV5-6,TGTGCCAGCAGCGTCGTTAGGCAGTCGACTAACTATGGCTACACCTTC,CASSVVRQSTNYGYTF
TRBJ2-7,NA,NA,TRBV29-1,TGCAGCGTTGTTAAGGGCCCCTACGAGCAGTACTTC,CSVVKGPYEQYF
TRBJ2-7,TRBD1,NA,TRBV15,TGTGCCACCAGCACAAGGACAGGACATCTCGAGCAGTACTTC,CATSTRTGHLEQYF
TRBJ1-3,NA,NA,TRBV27,TGTGCCAGCAGTTTGGACAGCGGAAACACCATATATTTT,CASSLDSGNTIYF
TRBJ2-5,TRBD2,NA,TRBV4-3,TGCGCCAGCAGCCAAGAACTAGCGCGTCAAGAGACCCAGTACTTC,CASSQELARQETQYF
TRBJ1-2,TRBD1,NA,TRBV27,TGTGCCAGCAGCCTTCGAGGGGGCTCATCCTATGGCTACACCTTC,CASSLRGGSSYGYTF
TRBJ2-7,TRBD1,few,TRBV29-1,TGCAGCGTTGGCGGACCGGGACAGGGGACGGCATCCTACGAGCAGTACTTC,CSVGGPGQGTASYEQYF
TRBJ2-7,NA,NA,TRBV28,TGTGCCAGCAGTACAGGGACCTACGAGCAGTACTTC,CASSTGTYEQYF
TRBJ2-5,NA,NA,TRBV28,TGTGCCAGCAGTACTAGGACAGAGCAAGAGACCCAGTACTTC,CASSTRTEQETQYF
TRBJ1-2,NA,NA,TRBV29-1,TGCAGCGTTGAGCATCAAGCTAACTATGGCTACACCTTC,CSVEHQANYGYTF
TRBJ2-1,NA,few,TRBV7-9,TGTGCCAGCAGCTTTAACCGGGGGGCATACAATGAGCAGTTCTTC,CASSFNRGAYNEQFF
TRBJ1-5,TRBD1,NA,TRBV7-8,TGTGCCAGCAGCCCACGGACAGGGGCCCAGCCCCAGCATTTT,CASSPRTGAQPQHF
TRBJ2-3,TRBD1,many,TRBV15,TGTGCCACCAGCAGAGAGAGGACAGGGTTCACAGATACGCAGTATTTT,CATSRERTGFTDTQYF
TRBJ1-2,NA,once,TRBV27,TGTGCCAGCAGTCTTGACAGTTCCTATGGCTACACCTTC,CASSLDSSYGYTF
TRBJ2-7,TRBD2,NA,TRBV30,TGTGCCTGGAGTTATGGGACTAGCGGGGCGGTCTACGAGCAGTACTTC,CAWSYGTSGAVYEQYF
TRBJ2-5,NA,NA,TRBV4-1,TGCGCCAGCAGCCAAGGCCAGGGCGCGGAGACCCAGTACTTC,CASSQGQGAETQYF
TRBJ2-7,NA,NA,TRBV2,TGTGCCAGCAGAGAAGGACAGCTTAGCTCCTACGAGCAGTACTTC,CASREGQLSSYEQYF
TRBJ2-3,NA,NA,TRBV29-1,TGCACGGGCCGGGGGACTAGCACAGATACGCAGTATTTT,CTGRGTSTDTQYF
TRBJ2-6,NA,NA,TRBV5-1,TGCGCCAGCAGCTTGGATTCCTCTGGGGCCAACGTCCTGACTTTC,CASSLDSSGANVLTF
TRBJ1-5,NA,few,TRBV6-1,TGTGCCAGCAGTGATTTCGGGGTACATCAGCCCCAGCATTTT,CASSDFGVHQPQHF
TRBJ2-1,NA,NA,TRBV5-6,TGTGCCAGCAGCGTTGGGTCCTACAATGAGCAGTTCTTC,CASSVGSYNEQFF
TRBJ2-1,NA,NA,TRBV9,TGTGCCAGCAGCCTCTACAATGAGCAGTTCTTC,CASSLYNEQFF
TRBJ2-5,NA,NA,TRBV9,TGTGCCAGCAGCGCTCCCGGGACCTACCAAGAGACCCAGTACTTC,CASSAPGTYQETQYF
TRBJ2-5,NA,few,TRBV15,TGTGCCACCAGCAGAGCAATTGGGGGGCGAGAGACCCAGTACTTC,CATSRAIGGRETQYF
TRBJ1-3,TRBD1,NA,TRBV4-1,TGCGCCAGCAGCCAAGAGGACAGGCTCGGAAACACCATATATTTT,CASSQEDRLGNTIYF
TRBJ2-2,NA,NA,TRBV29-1,TGCAGCGTTGAAGGCGCTGCCGGGGAGCTGTTTTTT,CSVEGAAGELFF
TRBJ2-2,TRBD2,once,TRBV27,TGTGCCAGCACCGTGGGGGGGGCCGGGGAGCTGTTTTTT,CASTVGGAGELFF
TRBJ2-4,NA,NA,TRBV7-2,TGTGCCAGCAGCTTAGCAATCCGTATAGGGGTCAAAAACATTCAGTACTTC,CASSLAIRIGVKNIQYF
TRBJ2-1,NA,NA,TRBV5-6,TGTGCCAGCAGCAATACAGGGTTTAGTGAGCAGTTCTTC,CASSNTGFSEQFF